The clone carrying this T cell receptor (beta chain) was seen a few times. The TCR beta CDR3 regions underwent amplification using RNA transcripts as the source. In the first-round RT-PCR of the TCR CDR3, the HTBI primer set was used. TCRdb itself ran the multiplex PCR reads through MiXCR, one entry per CDR3 protein. The sample lists 200,000 to 300,000 distinct CDR3 sequences; approximately 16% were seen once. This specimen comes from a study of T cells in Graves' hyperthyroidism and ophthalmopathy. For ophthalmopathy patients, the Clinical Activity Score was at least 3 and the NOSPECS grade at least 4; duration was under 3 months. Sequenced: blood. The TCR was taken from a woman aged 18-29 years with Graves' ophthalmopathy.

Written as DNA, the CDR3 is TGTGCCAGCAGTCAGAGCGGGAGCTCCTACAATGAGCAGTTCTTC. Translated, it gives CASSQSGSSYNEQFF. This chain connects TRBV6-1 to TRBJ2-1; TRBD2 agrees at 8 bases. CDR1 and CDR2 (germline): MNHNS, SASEGT. This CDR3 region has 15 residues. The V gene end was trimmed by 5 bases and the J gene end by 0 bases; junction bases not matched to a gene: 3.